This is a list of T cell receptor beta chains from one sample in a study of shared clonotypes between healthy human individuals. The assay was immunoSEQ multiplex PCR, and TCRdb's table has in-frame clones only and misses some. The table shows about 1,500,000 clones, with around 95% occurring only once. Sample: naive CD4+ T cells sorted from blood. Receptors originate from a man aged 25-45 years in good health. The CDR3 runs from the conserved cysteine through the conserved F or W. A D gene is named only where the DNA matches it firmly. The listing skips clone size in some rows; elsewhere it reads once, few, many or a size class.

j_call | v_call | d_call | clone_size | cdr3_aa | cdr3_nt
TRBJ2-1 | TRBV6-1 | TRBD2 | - | CASLAGGSYNEQFF | TGTGCCAGCCTAGCGGGCGGATCCTACAATGAGCAGTTCTTC
TRBJ2-7 | TRBV7-9 | - | once | CASSFSTLSYEQYF | TGTGCCAGCAGCTTCAGCACCCTCTCCTACGAGCAGTACTTC
TRBJ2-3 | TRBV7-9 | - | - | CASSSEGGLTDTQYF | TGTGCCAGCAGCTCGGAAGGGGGTCTCACAGATACGCAGTATTTT
TRBJ2-1 | TRBV5-1 | TRBD1 | - | CASSLTGQEDNEQFF | TGCGCCAGCAGCTTAACGGGACAGGAGGACAATGAGCAGTTCTTC
TRBJ2-2 | TRBV28 | - | - | CASSLDTTNTGELFF | TGTGCCAGCAGTTTAGATACTACGAACACCGGGGAGCTGTTTTTT
TRBJ2-3 | TRBV18 | TRBD2 | - | CASSPILAGLTDTQYF | TGTGCCAGCTCACCAATACTAGCGGGGTTAACAGATACGCAGTATTTT
TRBJ2-7 | TRBV10-2 | TRBD1 | - | CASSGPGQGNYEQYF | TGCGCCAGCAGTGGCCCAGGACAGGGAAACTACGAGCAGTACTTC
TRBJ1-1 | TRBV5-4 | - | - | CASTPGARMNTEAFF | TGTGCCAGCACGCCAGGGGCGCGAATGAACACTGAAGCTTTCTTT
TRBJ2-1 | TRBV7-9 | - | - | CAGNEQFF | TGTGCCGGGAATGAGCAGTTCTTC
TRBJ2-7 | TRBV28 | - | - | CASSIGYEQYF | TGTGCCAGCAGTATCGGCTACGAGCAGTACTTC
TRBJ2-7 | TRBV6-6 | - | - | CASSYGQYYEQYF | TGTGCCAGCAGTTACGGTCAGTACTACGAGCAGTACTTC
TRBJ2-2 | TRBV7-6 | - | - | CASKVARETGELFF | TGTGCCAGCAAGGTGGCCCGGGAAACCGGGGAGCTGTTTTTT
TRBJ1-1 | TRBV20-1 | - | once | CSARAPGGAFF | TGCAGTGCTAGAGCTCCGGGGGGTGCTTTCTTT
TRBJ2-1 | TRBV2 | - | - | CASSGYMEQFF | TGTGCCAGCAGTGGATACATGGAGCAGTTCTTC
TRBJ2-1 | TRBV9 | - | - | CASSVATVGSLLGEDTYNEQFF | TGTGCCAGCAGCGTAGCCACTGTGGGGTCTCTTTTGGGGGAGGATACCTACAATGAGCAGTTCTTC
TRBJ2-3 | TRBV6-4 | - | - | CASSGGVGDTQYF | TGTGCCAGCAGCGGAGGGGTAGGAGATACGCAGTATTTT
TRBJ2-2 | TRBV6-1 | TRBD1 | - | CASRFTGAGELFF | TGTGCCAGCAGATTCACAGGGGCCGGGGAGCTGTTTTTT
TRBJ2-7 | TRBV6-5 | - | - | CASSYSRGFSVYEQYF | TGTGCCAGCAGTTACTCGAGGGGGTTCAGTGTCTACGAGCAGTACTTC
TRBJ1-3 | TRBV5-4 | - | - | CASSLDRPDGRGHTIYF | TGTGCCAGCAGCTTGGACCGCCCGGACGGTCGGGGACACACCATATATTTT
TRBJ1-2 | TRBV7-9 | - | - | CASSPLSLGYGYTF | TGTGCCAGCAGCCCTCTAAGTCTGGGCTATGGCTACACCTTC
TRBJ2-7 | TRBV11-3 | - | - | CASSMGVTYEQYF | TGTGCCAGCAGCATGGGGGTTACCTACGAGCAGTACTTC
TRBJ2-3 | TRBV6-6 | - | - | CASSYRVQGSDTQYF | TGTGCCAGCAGTTACCGCGTTCAAGGATCCGATACGCAGTATTTT
TRBJ2-3 | TRBV2 | - | - | CASSPARGDTQYF | TGTGCCAGCAGCCCCGCCCGGGGAGATACGCAGTATTTT
TRBJ2-2 | TRBV29-1 | - | - | CSVEGTARTGELFF | TGCAGCGTTGAAGGTACGGCCCGGACCGGGGAGCTGTTTTTT
TRBJ2-7 | TRBV28 | - | once | CASSLRVYEQYF | TGTGCCAGCAGTTTGCGGGTATACGAGCAGTACTTC
TRBJ1-4 | TRBV6-6 | - | - | CASSYFLGEKLFF | TGTGCCAGCAGTTATTTCCTTGGCGAAAAACTGTTTTTT
TRBJ2-3 | TRBV4-3 | - | - | CASSQSPSTDTQYF | TGCGCCAGCAGTCAGTCGCCTAGCACAGATACGCAGTATTTT
TRBJ2-1 | TRBV7-6 | TRBD1 | - | CASSFGTGGNEQFF | TGTGCCAGCAGCTTCGGGACAGGGGGCAATGAGCAGTTCTTC
TRBJ2-5 | TRBV13 | TRBD2 | - | CASSCQFGTSGKQETQYF | TGTGCCAGCAGCTGCCAGTTTGGGACTAGCGGGAAACAAGAGACCCAGTACTTC
TRBJ1-3 | TRBV4-1 | - | - | CASSQQVGNTIYF | TGCGCCAGCAGCCAACAAGTCGGAAACACCATATATTTT
TRBJ2-6 | TRBV5-5 | - | once | CASSPGAGPGANVLTF | TGTGCCAGCAGCCCCGGGGCGGGCCCTGGGGCCAACGTCCTGACTTTC
TRBJ2-7 | TRBV5-1 | - | once | CASSSGQGTYEQYF | TGCGCCAGCAGCTCGGGGCAGGGGACCTACGAGCAGTACTTC
TRBJ2-7 | TRBV5-1 | - | once | CASSLGAPPNYEQYF | TGCGCCAGCAGTTTAGGGGCTCCTCCCAACTACGAGCAGTACTTC
TRBJ2-2 | TRBV27 | TRBD2 | - | CASSLWGLALSNTGELFF | TGTGCCAGCAGTTTATGGGGACTAGCCCTTTCGAACACCGGGGAGCTGTTTTTT
TRBJ2-3 | TRBV6-1 | - | once | CASSEAAGTDTQYF | TGTGCCAGCAGTGAAGCGGCGGGCACAGATACGCAGTATTTT
TRBJ1-5 | TRBV19 | - | - | CASADRDNQPQHF | TGTGCCAGCGCGGACAGAGACAATCAGCCCCAGCATTTT
TRBJ1-1 | TRBV5-1 | - | - | CASSFTRNTEAFF | TGCGCCAGCAGCTTTACCCGGAACACTGAAGCTTTCTTT
TRBJ2-7 | TRBV7-9 | TRBD2 | - | CASSLVGGGSYEQYF | TGTGCCAGCAGCTTAGTCGGCGGGGGCTCCTACGAGCAGTACTTC
TRBJ2-1 | TRBV5-1 | TRBD2 | - | CASSSWAPLAGYTSSYNEQFF | TGCGCCAGCAGCTCGTGGGCCCCCCTAGCGGGCTATACCAGCTCCTACAATGAGCAGTTCTTC
TRBJ1-5 | TRBV6-1 | - | - | CASSEGLDKRGSNQPQHF | TGTGCCAGCAGTGAAGGACTGGACAAGCGAGGAAGCAATCAGCCCCAGCATTTT
TRBJ2-5 | TRBV4-2 | TRBD1 | - | CASSQDDAQTGGHETQYF | TGTGCCAGCAGCCAAGACGACGCCCAGACAGGGGGCCATGAGACCCAGTACTTC
TRBJ1-4 | TRBV30 | TRBD1 | - | CAWSRDRVAHEKLFF | TGTGCCTGGAGTCGGGACAGGGTTGCCCACGAAAAACTGTTTTTT
TRBJ2-7 | TRBV29-1 | - | once | CSVGGRFSDEQYF | TGCAGCGTTGGGGGACGCTTTAGCGACGAGCAGTACTTC
TRBJ2-1 | TRBV5-6 | - | - | CASSLNPGGTYNEQFF | TGTGCCAGCAGCTTAAACCCTGGTGGTACTTACAATGAGCAGTTCTTC
TRBJ2-7 | TRBV5-1 | - | - | CASSLAAGTYEQYF | TGCGCCAGCAGCTTGGCAGCGGGTACCTACGAGCAGTACTTC
TRBJ2-2 | TRBV11-3 | - | - | CASSLVLQGPTTGELFF | TGTGCCAGCAGCTTAGTGCTACAGGGACCAACCACCGGGGAGCTGTTTTTT
TRBJ1-1 | TRBV10-3 | TRBD1 | - | CAISEGQGATEAFF | TGTGCCATCAGTGAAGGGCAGGGGGCCACTGAAGCTTTCTTT
TRBJ1-5 | TRBV28 | TRBD1 | once | CASSEYRGLGNQPQHF | TGTGCCAGCAGTGAATACAGGGGGCTGGGCAATCAGCCCCAGCATTTT
TRBJ1-2 | TRBV2 | - | - | CASFGEGGYTF | TGTGCCAGCTTCGGCGAAGGTGGCTACACCTTC
TRBJ2-1 | TRBV7-6 | - | - | CASSRVRDYNEQFF | TGTGCCAGCAGCCGAGTCCGGGACTACAATGAGCAGTTCTTC
TRBJ2-1 | TRBV2 | TRBD2 | - | CASVRSVSTSGRVYNEQFF | TGTGCCAGCGTAAGATCCGTCTCTACTAGCGGGAGAGTATACAATGAGCAGTTCTTC
TRBJ2-3 | TRBV5-1 | - | - | CASSLVPLDTQYF | TGCGCCAGCAGCTTGGTACCATTAGATACGCAGTATTTT
TRBJ2-2 | TRBV6-1 | - | - | CASSSFSYNTGELFF | TGTGCCAGCAGTAGCTTTTCTTATAACACCGGGGAGCTGTTTTTT
TRBJ2-3 | TRBV5-6 | - | - | CASSPDLEDTQYF | TGTGCCAGCAGCCCGGACTTGGAGGATACGCAGTATTTT
TRBJ2-3 | TRBV5-1 | TRBD2 | - | CASNQASGRPGTDTQYF | TGCGCCAGCAACCAGGCTAGCGGGAGGCCTGGCACAGATACGCAGTATTTT